This T cell receptor (beta chain) was sequenced during a study of low-dose radiotherapy and immunotherapy resistance in tumors. Time point specified: before trial treatment. Patients qualified if they had advanced solid tumors that lacked tumor-infiltrating lymphocytes. This clonotype was detected many times. Both TCRalpha and TCRbeta chains were reverse transcribed with V-gene-specific primers. TCRs underwent around 18 PCR cycles of amplification with a constant-region primer and V-primer adapter. From the reads, TCRdb called clonotypes with MiXCR, one entry per CDR3 protein. This sample yields nearly 95,000 distinct CDR3 sequences, of which 9.4% are seen a single time; under 1.1% belongs to the top ten. This material consisted of PBMCs, taken before treatment. This receptor was taken from a male donor with prostate cancer.

The CDR3 DNA reads as TGTGCCAGCAGCTTGGCTCCAGGCGGGGGGGTCACCGGGGAGCTGTTTTTT. Translated, it gives CASSLAPGGGVTGELFF. The rearrangement joins TRBV7-3 to TRBJ2-2, with TRBD2 matching 9 bases. Per germline, CDR1 SGHTA and CDR2 FQGTGA. This CDR3 comprises 17 residues. The junction had 9 bases not matched to a gene; V was cut back by 3 bases and J by 4 bases.